The 13 T cell receptor beta chains reported below all come from one sample, sequenced in a study of graft-versus-host responses after intestinal transplantation. Their antigen targets remain unknown. The data were produced by immunoSEQ multiplex PCR, yet TCRdb's version contains in-frame clones alone and is incomplete. The data contain around 120,000 clones, over 85% of them singletons. Sequenced material: unstimulated CD4+ T cells sorted from spleen or lymph node cells, taken before intestinal transplant. The receptor set was obtained from a human donor who received an intestinal transplant.

This chain uses TRBV28 with TRBJ1-5, with D tentatively TRBD1 (6 bases). This CDR3 is built from 12 residues. Germline V gene lookup returns CDR1 MDHEN and CDR2 SYDVKM. Trimming cost V 7 bases and J 6 bases, with 10 bases left between them. CDR3 protein: CASTPGVQPQHF. In DNA form, the CDR3 reads TGTGCCAGCACTCCAGGGGTTCAGCCCCAGCATTTT. The full variable domain, with the rest looked up from reference TRBV28 and TRBJ1-5, is DVKVTQSSRYLVKRTGEKVFLECVQDMDHENMFWYRQDPGLGLRLIYFSYDVKMKEKGDIPEGYSVSREKKERFSLILESASTNQTSMYLCASTPGVQPQHFGDGTRLSIL.

The chain employs TRBV20-1 and TRBJ2-5; D assignment may be TRBD1 or TRBD2 (5 bases each). Germline V CDR1 and CDR2: DFQATT, SNEGSKA (reference sequence). Trimming took off 5 bases at V and 5 bases at J, with 9 bases between the two ends. The CDR3 length is 11 residues. The CDR3 protein is CSAGGEETQYF. The CDR3 coding sequence is TGCAGTGCTGGGGGAGAGGAGACCCAGTACTTC.

The J gene is TRBJ1-1, the V gene TRBV6-1; 11 bases agree with TRBD1. Germline trimming cut 1 base from V and 2 bases from J; bases unmatched to any gene: 6. CDR1 and CDR2 from the germline V gene are MNHNS and SASEGT. CDR3 length equals 17 residues. CDR3 bases: TGTGCCAGCAGTGAAGGGAGGACAGGGGGCCGCAACACTGAAGCTTTCTTT. Protein product: CASSEGRTGGRNTEAFF.

The chain couples TRBV27 to TRBJ1-5; 9 positions match TRBD1. The CDR3 is 16 amino acids. V shed 6 bases and J 4 bases; nucleotides not matched to a gene: 10. CDR1 is MNHEY and CDR2 is SMNVEV in the germline V gene (reference sequence). The CDR3 DNA is TGTGCCAGCAGGGCCCCCGGGACAGGGACAAATCAGCCCCAGCATTTT. This translates into CASRAPGTGTNQPQHF.

The V and J genes are TRBV5-4 and TRBJ1-2, with D hard to call. With 1 base removed from V and 5 bases from J, the gap between germline ends came to 9 bases. From germline, CDR1 is SGHNT and CDR2 YYREEE (reference sequence). CDR3 length: 13 residues. CDR3 loop: CASSLPQLYGYTF. The CDR3 DNA reads as TGTGCCAGCAGCTTGCCACAGCTTTATGGCTACACCTTC. Full variable domain (remainder filled in from reference TRBV5-4 and TRBJ1-2): ETGVTQSPTHLIKTRGQQVTLRCSSQSGHNTVSWYQQALGQGPQFIFQYYREEENGRGNFPPRFSGLQFPNYSSELNVNALELDDSALYLCASSLPQLYGYTFGSGTRLTVV.

This clone was counted once. This chain uses TRBV15 with TRBJ1-5, with no clear D. Per germline, CDR1 LNHNV and CDR2 YYDKDF (reference sequence). V lost 6 bases and J 3 bases, leaving 18 bases between the germline ends. This CDR3 spans 16 amino acids. Here the CDR3 reads CATSPRHGVDNQPQHF. The DNA of the CDR3 is TGTGCCACCAGTCCCCGGCATGGGGTTGACAATCAGCCCCAGCATTTT.

The chain recombines TRBV5-4 with TRBJ2-7, with D maybe TRBD2 (5 bases). Trimming removed 4 bases from V and 0 bases from J, with 20 bases in between. The CDR3 contains 17 residues. Germline V gene lookup returns CDR1 SGHNT and CDR2 YYREEE (reference sequence). Here the CDR3 reads CASSLRVDVSSSYEQYF. The CDR3 DNA is TGTGCCAGCAGCCTGAGGGTTGATGTTTCGAGCTCCTACGAGCAGTACTTC.

The rearrangement links TRBV2 to TRBJ2-5; 7 bases map to TRBD1. Trimming cost V 7 bases and J 2 bases; bases outside gene matches: 4. This CDR3 contains 13 residues. CDR1 and CDR2 from the germline V gene are SNHLY and FYNNEI. The CDR3 sequence is CASTGTAQETQYF. The CDR3 DNA is TGTGCCAGCACTGGGACAGCTCAAGAGACCCAGTACTTC.

The chain couples TRBV6-5 to TRBJ2-7, with D uncertain. This CDR3 contains 14 residues. V was clipped by 0 bases and J by 3 bases, with 9 bases between them. The germline V gene encodes CDR1 MNHEY and CDR2 SVGAGI. Here the CDR3 reads CASSYSARYYEQYF. Here the CDR3 DNA reads TGTGCCAGCAGTTACTCGGCTAGATACTACGAGCAGTACTTC.

The chain is built from TRBV19 and TRBJ1-5, with 7 bases matching TRBD1. The CDR3 has 15 amino acids. With 1 base clipped from V and 6 bases from J, the junction kept 6 bases outside the gene matches. CDR1 and CDR2 from the germline V gene are LNHDA and SQIVND (reference sequence). The CDR3 spells CASSIARGQGQPQHF. Written as DNA, the CDR3 is TGTGCCAGTAGTATAGCGAGGGGGCAGGGTCAGCCCCAGCATTTT.

The V call is TRBV10-2, the J call TRBJ2-2; D unresolved. Germline loops: CDR1 WSHSY, CDR2 SAAADI. Trimming shortened V by 0 bases and J by 0 bases, and 14 bases separated the two germline ends. The CDR3 has 18 amino acids. The CDR3 protein is CASSESSPRSANTGELFF. The CDR3 nucleotides read TGCGCCAGCAGTGAGTCAAGCCCCAGGTCCGCGAACACCGGGGAGCTGTTTTTT.

The chain joins TRBV6-1 to TRBJ2-7, with 7 bases identical to TRBD1. Losses at the gene ends were 7 bases for V and 2 bases for J; bases not matched to a gene: 11. Germline V CDR1 and CDR2: MNHNS, SASEGT. The CDR3 covers 15 residues. The CDR3 sequence is CASNLAGTETYEQYF. For the CDR3, the DNA is TGTGCCAGCAACCTCGCCGGGACAGAGACCTACGAGCAGTACTTC.

V is TRBV4-2 and J is TRBJ1-2; D is unclear. CDR1 is LGHNA, CDR2 YNFKEQ, per germline. V lost 3 bases, J lost 8 bases, and 13 bases lay in between. The CDR3 has 13 residues. The CDR3 sequence is CASSQDPGTGYTF. Here the CDR3 DNA reads TGTGCCAGCAGCCAGGATCCAGGTACCGGCTACACCTTC.